This TCR beta chain is from a study of T-cell memory formation after mild COVID-19. Study outcomes and limitations: Contracting clones localized mainly to CM and EM when CD4+ and mainly to EMRA when CD8+.

This clonotype was seen only a few times. Its antigen remains unidentified. A 5'RACE reaction primed in the constant segment made cDNA libraries of TCR alpha and TCR beta, and these carried sample barcodes and UMIs. TCRdb reanalysed the 5' RACE reads using MiXCR and keeps one entry per CDR3 protein. This sample has approximately 300,000 distinct CDR3 sequences, with approximately 16% found just once. This TCR was sampled from a man between 18 and 35 years old who had mild COVID-19 (a few samples of this study predate the infection). Cell type and time point are not known. Material for sequencing was PBMCs or a T cell subset sorted from them (not recorded which).

The CDR3 region has the DNA TGTGCCAGCAGGTTCGGAGAAGCCGGGGAGCTGTTTTTT. As protein: CASRFGEAGELFF. The chain combines TRBV12-3 or TRBV12-4 with TRBJ2-2; D not certain. There are 13 residues in the CDR3. V lost 6 bases to trimming and J lost 6 bases, with 11 bases between them.